Below are 27 T cell receptor beta chains sequenced from a single sample in a study of blood T cell repertoires in COVID-19. The assay was immunoSEQ multiplex PCR, and TCRdb's table has in-frame clones only and misses some. Here the sample spans roughly 380,000 clones, 85% being singletons. The sequenced sample consisted of peripheral blood. The receptor set was obtained from a woman between 18 and 29 years old with acute or convalescent COVID-19.

As for this clone: Different DNA sequences within this sample yield the same CDR3. The genes are TRBV5-4 and TRBJ2-3; 8 nucleotides agree with TRBD1. V shed 3 bases and J 4 bases; nucleotides not matched to a gene: 4. Germline V gives CDR1 SGHNT, CDR2 YYREEE (reference sequence). The CDR3 length is 14 residues. DNA of the CDR3: TGTGCCAGCAGCTCGCAGGGGGCTGCAGATACGCAGTATTTT. Its protein is CASSSQGAADTQYF.

V usage is TRBV5-5 and J usage is TRBJ1-6; 7 bases map to TRBD1. The CDR3 is 17 residues long. Per the germline V gene, CDR1 is SGHKS and CDR2 is YYEKEE (reference sequence). Trimming took 3 bases from V and 6 from J; bases not matched to a gene: 12. The CDR3 loop is CASSSAIYRGSNSPLHF. In DNA, the CDR3 is TGTGCCAGCAGCTCTGCGATTTACAGGGGCTCTAATTCACCCCTCCACTTT.

The chain employs TRBV7-9 and TRBJ1-5; D call uncertain. Germline V gene sequence: CDR1 SEHNR, CDR2 FQNEAQ (reference sequence). The length of the CDR3 is 17 residues. The V and J ends lost 1 base and 2 bases respectively, with 15 bases between them. CDR3 DNA sequence: TGTGCCAGCAGCTTAGATAACAGACCCGACGGCAATCAGCCCCAGCATTTT. Translation: CASSLDNRPDGNQPQHF.

The genes are TRBV28 and TRBJ2-7, with 7 nucleotides matching TRBD1. Germline trimming cut 4 bases from V and 5 bases from J; bases unmatched to any gene: 2. The CDR3 consists of 12 residues. Germline values: CDR1 MDHEN, CDR2 SYDVKM. The CDR3 nucleotides read TGTGCCAGCAGTTCCGACAGGGACGAGCAGTACTTC. Protein product: CASSSDRDEQYF.

The rearrangement joins TRBV7-3 to TRBJ2-2; D is possibly TRBD2 (5 bases). Germline V CDR1 and CDR2: SGHTA, FQGTGA. The V end was cut by 1 base, the J end by 1 base, with 7 bases between. The CDR3 totals 15 residues. The DNA for the CDR3 is TGTGCCAGCAGCTTAATAGGAGGGAACACCGGGGAGCTGTTTTTT. It specifies CASSLIGGNTGELFF.

This chain links TRBV5-1 with TRBJ2-3, with D possibly TRBD2 on 5 matching bases. CDR1 is SGHRS, CDR2 YFSETQ, per germline. The V and J ends lost 5 bases and 3 bases respectively, with 10 bases between them. The CDR3 contains 13 residues. The CDR3 coding sequence is TGCGCCAGCAGACCTCTAGCAACAGATACGCAGTATTTT. It codes for CASRPLATDTQYF.

The chain employs TRBV5-1 and TRBJ2-1, with a tentative D call TRBD2 (5 bases). Trimming left V 2 bases short and J 2 bases short, with 8 bases between. This CDR3 comprises 14 residues. From germline, CDR1 is SGHRS and CDR2 YFSETQ. The CDR3 loop is CASSFEGAYNEQFF. As DNA, the CDR3 is TGCGCCAGCAGCTTTGAGGGTGCCTACAATGAGCAGTTCTTC.

The chain uses TRBV3-1 (or the pseudogene TRBV3-2) and TRBJ2-5; the match to TRBD2 covers 10 bases. J was trimmed by 2 bases and V by 4 bases; bases with no gene match: 7. The CDR3 is 16 amino acids. CDR1 is LGHDT and CDR2 is YNNKEL in the germline V gene (reference sequence). CDR3 sequence reads: CASSLSSGSPQETQYF. The CDR3 DNA reads TGTGCCAGCAGCCTTTCTAGCGGGAGTCCTCAAGAGACCCAGTACTTC.

The chain joins TRBV30 to TRBJ1-1; D not certain. This CDR3 is 13 amino acids long. Germline loops: CDR1 GTSNPN, CDR2 SVGIG (reference sequence). Deletions cut 8 bases from V and 1 base from J, with 14 bases between. The CDR3 DNA sequence: TGTGCCCGAGAGGAAAGAGGGAACACTGAAGCTTTCTTT. Its protein is CAREERGNTEAFF.

This rearrangement joins TRBV19 to TRBJ1-2, with D unclear. There are 13 residues in the CDR3. Between the trimmed V and J ends, which lost 3 bases and 4 bases, there was a span of 9 bases. Germline CDR1 LNHDA, CDR2 SQIVND (reference sequence). Here the CDR3 DNA reads TGTGCCAGTAGTATGGTTGTCAGCTATGGCTACACCTTC. Translated, it gives CASSMVVSYGYTF.

The V call is TRBV6-2 or TRBV6-3, the J call TRBJ1-6, with unresolved D. Trimming removed 0 bases from V and 7 bases from J, with 7 bases in between. Germline loops: CDR1 MNHEY, CDR2 SVGEGT. The CDR3 is made up of 14 amino acids. The CDR3 reads CASSYSPMNSPLHF. Here the CDR3 DNA reads TGTGCCAGCAGTTACTCCCCCATGAATTCACCCCTCCACTTT.

The chain joins TRBV27 to TRBJ2-1; 8 nucleotides agree with TRBD2. The CDR3 extends over 18 amino acids. Per the germline V gene, CDR1 is MNHEY and CDR2 is SMNVEV (reference sequence). After removal of 4 bases from V and 2 bases from J, the junction contained 13 bases not matched to a gene. The CDR3 DNA follows: TGTGCCAGCAGTTGGGGGGGAACACTAGCGGAAACCTACAATGAGCAGTTCTTC. Protein: CASSWGGTLAETYNEQFF.

The CDR3 nucleotides are TGCGCCAGCAGCCATGGGACAGCAACTAATGAAAAACTGTTTTTT. Translated: CASSHGTATNEKLFF. The gene calls are TRBV5-1 and TRBJ1-4, with 7 bases matching TRBD1. The CDR3 length is 15 residues. CDR1 is SGHRS, CDR2 YFSETQ, per germline. Trimming at V came to 4 bases and at J to 0 bases, leaving 3 bases not matched to a gene.

This clone was recorded once. The V gene is TRBV12-5, the J gene TRBJ2-5; 7 bases match TRBD1. Germline CDR1 reads LGHNT; CDR2 reads FRNRAP. The V and J ends lost 10 bases and 0 bases, in that order; junction bases with no gene match: 2. The CDR3 is 12 amino acids. The CDR3 sequence is CATQGYQETQYF. CDR3 sequence (DNA): TGTGCTACACAGGGGTACCAAGAGACCCAGTACTTC.

The genes are TRBV2 and TRBJ1-2; D is unclear. The CDR3 spans 15 residues. Per the germline V gene, CDR1 is SNHLY and CDR2 is FYNNEI. Deletions cut 3 bases from V and 6 bases from J, with 17 bases between. The CDR3 nucleotides are TGTGCCAGCAGTGACGCCAGCCTCGGGGTTAATGGCTACACCTTC. Amino acid sequence: CASSDASLGVNGYTF.

The V and J genes are TRBV6-6 and TRBJ2-1; TRBD1 aligns across 7 bases. The CDR3 extends over 14 amino acids. V lost 5 bases and J lost 4; bases outside the gene matches: 5. CDR1 MNHNY and CDR2 SVGAGI come from the germline V gene (reference sequence). CDR3 in DNA: TGTGCCAGCAGTACCCGGGACAGATACAATGAGCAGTTCTTC. Translating it yields CASSTRDRYNEQFF.

This chain joins TRBV5-4 and TRBJ1-2; D gene uncertain. The CDR3 is 16 amino acids. Trimming shortened V by 4 bases and J by 0 bases, and 16 bases separated the two germline ends. Germline CDR1 is SGHNT and CDR2 is YYREEE (reference sequence). CDR3 nucleotides: TGTGCCAGCAGCGTTGGCCAGGCGGGTGCTAACTATGGCTACACCTTC. This translates into CASSVGQAGANYGYTF. The complete variable domain, with remaining parts taken from reference TRBV5-4 and TRBJ1-2, reads ETGVTQSPTHLIKTRGQQVTLRCSSQSGHNTVSWYQQALGQGPQFIFQYYREEENGRGNFPPRFSGLQFPNYSSELNVNALELDDSALYLCASSVGQAGANYGYTFGSGTRLTVV.

The chain recombines TRBV2 with TRBJ1-2, with D hard to call. Per the germline V gene, CDR1 is SNHLY and CDR2 is FYNNEI. V was cut by 5 bases and J by 8 bases, with 15 bases left in between. This CDR3 is 13 amino acids long. The CDR3 reads CASSWRKRRGYTF. CDR3 DNA: TGTGCCAGCAGTTGGAGGAAACGGAGGGGCTACACCTTC.

This clone was found a few times. The genes are TRBV19 and TRBJ1-5; 8 bases match TRBD1. This CDR3 region has 17 residues. Trimming took 4 bases from V and 2 from J; bases not matched to a gene: 10. CDR1 and CDR2 from the germline V gene are LNHDA and SQIVND (reference sequence). CDR3 sequence: CASSSSFQGAGNQPQHF. The CDR3 DNA is TGTGCCAGTAGTAGCTCCTTCCAGGGGGCTGGCAATCAGCCCCAGCATTTT. Based on the CDR3 plus reference TRBV19 and TRBJ1-5, the full variable domain is DGGITQSPKYLFRKEGQNVTLSCEQNLNHDAMYWYRQDPGQGLRLIYYSQIVNDFQKGDIAEGYSVSREKKESFPLTVTSAQKNPTAFYLCASSSSFQGAGNQPQHFGDGTRLSIL.

The V gene is TRBV4-1, the J gene TRBJ2-1; TRBD2 might be the D (6 bases). The CDR3 covers 15 residues. CDR1 is MGHRA and CDR2 is YSYEKL in the germline V gene. The V and J ends lost 1 base and 7 bases respectively, with 14 bases between them. CDR3: CASSQVLASVNEQFF. CDR3 nucleotide sequence: TGCGCCAGCAGCCAAGTACTCGCTAGCGTGAATGAGCAGTTCTTC.

The chain recombines TRBV6-5 with TRBJ1-4; perhaps TRBD1 as D (5 bases). Between the trimmed V and J ends, which lost 7 bases and 7 bases, there was a span of 19 bases. The CDR3 consists of 15 residues. Germline loops: CDR1 MNHEY, CDR2 SVGAGI. The CDR3, as DNA: TGTGCCAGCACCCCTTGGGGGGGAGAGAGTGAAAAACTGTTTTTT. Translation: CASTPWGGESEKLFF.

This rearrangement joins TRBV10-2 to TRBJ2-3; 7 nucleotides agree with TRBD2. The V gene's germline CDR1 is WSHSY and CDR2 SAAADI. V shed 1 base, J shed 4 bases, and the junction held 11 bases outside the gene matches. The CDR3 is made up of 17 amino acids. CDR3: CASSEWDFAGVADTQYF. The CDR3 region has the DNA TGCGCCAGCAGTGAGTGGGACTTCGCGGGGGTGGCAGATACGCAGTATTTT.

CDR3 coding DNA: TGTGCCAGCAGTTCGAGGCAGGGTAGCCATGAAGCTTTCTTT. This gives the protein CASSSRQGSHEAFF. This sequence joins TRBV6-5 and TRBJ1-1, with D possibly being TRBD1 (5 bases). Germline V lookup: CDR1 MNHEY, CDR2 SVGAGI. Trimming took 4 bases from V and 7 from J, leaving 16 bases between them. The CDR3 extends over 14 amino acids.

The chain joins TRBV9 to TRBJ2-7; the match to TRBD2 covers 7 bases. The germline CDR1 and CDR2 sequences are SGDLS and YYNGEE. There are 16 residues in the CDR3. The J segment lost 4 bases and the V segment lost 3 bases, leaving 13 bases of the junction unmatched. CDR3 coding DNA: TGTGCCAGCAGCGGAGCCCCCGGGACTAACCTTTACGAGCAGTACTTC. Translation gives CASSGAPGTNLYEQYF. The full variable domain, completed using reference TRBV9 and TRBJ2-7, is DSGVTQTPKHLITATGQRVTLRCSPRSGDLSVYWYQQSLDQGLQFLIQYYNGEERAKGNILERFSAQQFPDLHSELNLSSLELGDSALYFCASSGAPGTNLYEQYFGPGTRLTVT.

The J gene is TRBJ2-3, the V gene TRBV4-1, with TRBD1 matching 7 bases. J lost 0 bases, V lost 0 bases, and 6 bases had no gene match. The CDR3 is 17 amino acids. Germline CDR1 reads MGHRA; CDR2 reads YSYEKL. The CDR3 reads CASSQDWRQGSTDTQYF. CDR3 nucleotide sequence: TGCGCCAGCAGCCAAGACTGGCGACAGGGTAGCACAGATACGCAGTATTTT.

The chain employs TRBV5-6 and TRBJ1-1, with D possibly matching TRBD1 (5 bases). Germline CDR1 is SGHDT and CDR2 is YYEEEE. This CDR3 spans 13 amino acids. Trimming shortened V by 1 base and J by 7 bases, and 11 bases separated the two germline ends. Here the CDR3 DNA reads TGTGCCAGCAGCTTGTGGGGGGAGGGTGAAGCTTTCTTT. Translated: CASSLWGEGEAFF. The whole variable domain, filled in from reference TRBV5-6 and TRBJ1-1, reads DAGVTQSPTHLIKTRGQQVTLRCSPKSGHDTVSWYQQALGQGPQFIFQYYEEEERQRGNFPDRFSGHQFPNYSSELNVNALLLGDSALYLCASSLWGEGEAFFGQGTRLTVV.

Note on this clone: The same CDR3 is also encoded by other DNA sequences in this sample. The chain recombines TRBV30 with TRBJ1-6; 8 nucleotides line up with TRBD1. V shed 8 bases and J 5 bases; nucleotides not matched to a gene: 8. The CDR3 consists of 14 residues. CDR1 and CDR2 (germline): GTSNPN, SVGIG (reference sequence). The CDR3 coding sequence is TGTGCCGGACGGACAGGGATCGATAATTCACCCCTCCACTTT. Translated: CAGRTGIDNSPLHF.